This T cell receptor (beta chain) was documented in a study of blood T cell repertoires in COVID-19 (dated by TCRdb to the early 2020s). In the study overall: The collaborator samples originated in the United States, Italy and Spain and spanned the acute and convalescent phases of COVID-19. The prospective study material was composed of cDNA or gDNA derived from T cells, B-cell-depleted T cells, or PBMCs. Subjects who had been exposed to COVID-19, were actively infected with it, or had recovered from it provided the deeply sampled blood TCRbeta repertoires that made up the dataset. A freely available public database, intended as a resource for researchers studying the immune response to SARS-CoV-2, is where the repertoires were released. Samples were obtained from the ongoing ImmuneRACE study (first 160 participants) and from 1,254 subjects provided by 6 global collaborators. A de-identified subject ID, COVID-19 status, age in years and sex were almost always included in the sample metadata. Where available, HLA class I and class II types were taken from metadata supplied by the sample provider and were not determined by assay-based typing. Beyond this particular receptor, the publication reports: The amount of clinical and demographic metadata varied by source and participant and was provided uncurated.

Of note for this clone: Its antigen has not been determined. No much larger clonotype is one base removed from it; base qualities were not supplied.

TCRbeta CDR3 regions were amplified from genomic DNA using the immunoSEQ Assay, a bias-controlled multiplex PCR. In the source study's methods: The number of nucleated cells in each sample was estimated from the amplification of reference gene primers within the assay. Sequence reads were collapsed and filtered to measure the absolute abundance of every unique TCRbeta CDR3 rearrangement. Productive Simpson clonality was computed per sample as the square root of Simpson's diversity index over productive rearrangements. In TCRdb, the immuneACCESS table is reduced to in-frame sequences with V and J assigned. These tables do not hold every clone; where another copy was compared, an unresolved V gene accounts for under half, and the others remain unexplained. V, J and clone size were drawn from that table, and D and trimming were deduced from the DNA. The sample yields tens of thousands of clones; 87% were counted once. Roughly a tenth of the sample is held by the ten biggest clonotypes.

The collaborating institutions used their own protocols to collect whole blood in K2EDTA tubes. For TCRbeta analysis, collaborators shipped samples in one of three forms: frozen whole blood, isolated PBMCs, or DNA extracted from either of those sample types. CDR1 and CDR2 are read off the germline V gene (reference sequence) as LGHDT and YNNKEL. V is pruned by 4 bases and J by 2 bases, leaving 2 bases of the junction without a gene match. Measured from the cysteine to the phenylalanine, the CDR3 is 15 residues long. The entry retains the CDR3 DNA only, 45 bases that are in frame from base 1. Sequencing was done on a sample of peripheral blood. The sequence links TRBV3-1 (or the pseudogene TRBV3-2) to TRBJ1-4; a stretch of 9 junction bases matches TRBD1. This clonotype was sampled from a human donor with acute or convalescent COVID-19. The donor label of this sample is uncertain. CDR3 sequence: CASSLDRGTNEKLFF. The DNA reads as follows: TGTGCCAGCAGCCTCGACAGGGGGACTAATGAAAAACTGTTTTTT.